Shown below are 12 T cell receptor beta chains from a single sample sequenced in a study of blood T cell repertoires in COVID-19. Clones were read by immunoSEQ multiplex PCR, and TCRdb kept only the in-frame ones, dropping some. The sample lists roughly 65,000 clones, roughly 81% occurring once. Source material: peripheral blood. All receptors derive from a man at least 80 years old with acute or convalescent COVID-19.

The V and J genes are TRBV2 and TRBJ2-2; a weak D match, TRBD2 (6 bases). CDR1 SNHLY and CDR2 FYNNEI come from the germline V gene. The germline V and J ends were trimmed by 5 bases and 2 bases, with 15 bases remaining between them. The CDR3 sequence is 16 residues long. The CDR3 here is CASSRRWGTNTGELFF. The CDR3 nucleotides are TGTGCCAGCAGTCGAAGGTGGGGGACTAACACCGGGGAGCTGTTTTTT.

The chain uses TRBV7-2 and TRBJ2-5; tentative D call: TRBD1 (6 bases). V was pared by 5 bases and J by 2 bases, with 12 bases between. This CDR3 has 14 amino acids. CDR1 SGHTA and CDR2 FQGNSA come from the germline V gene. CDR3 sequence reads: CASSPDRRQETQYF. The CDR3 DNA is TGTGCCAGCAGCCCGGACAGAAGACAAGAGACCCAGTACTTC.

V and J are TRBV5-4 and TRBJ2-3, with D uncertain. Germline V gene lookup returns CDR1 SGHNT and CDR2 YYREEE (reference sequence). The V end lost 2 bases, the J end lost 1 base, and 11 bases lay between the germline ends. The CDR3 totals 15 residues. DNA for the CDR3: TGTGCCAGCAGCTTTGGTCCGACTGGCACAGATACGCAGTATTTT. The encoded protein is CASSFGPTGTDTQYF. The full variable domain, completed using reference TRBV5-4 and TRBJ2-3, is ETGVTQSPTHLIKTRGQQVTLRCSSQSGHNTVSWYQQALGQGPQFIFQYYREEENGRGNFPPRFSGLQFPNYSSELNVNALELDDSALYLCASSFGPTGTDTQYFGPGTRLTVL.

This clone showed up many times. V gene TRBV30 combines with J gene TRBJ1-6; 8 bases match TRBD1. Unmatched junction bases numbered 1, after V lost 1 base and J lost 5 bases. Germline CDR1 and CDR2: GTSNPN and SVGIG (reference sequence). CDR3 length: 14 residues. This CDR3 reads CAWSGGQDNSPLHF. The CDR3 coding sequence is TGTGCCTGGAGTGGGGGACAGGATAATTCACCCCTCCACTTT.

The gene calls are TRBV4-1 and TRBJ1-2; D may be TRBD1 (5 bases). The CDR3 consists of 11 residues. With 6 bases removed from V and 4 bases from J, the gap between germline ends came to 6 bases. In germline, CDR1 is MGHRA, CDR2 YSYEKL. The CDR3 spells CASSQGYGYTF. DNA for the CDR3: TGCGCCAGCAGTCAGGGCTATGGCTACACCTTC.

This clone appeared a single time. V usage is TRBV19 and J usage is TRBJ2-2, with D perhaps matching TRBD1 (6 bases). The CDR3 consists of 16 residues. The germline V gene has CDR1 LNHDA and CDR2 SQIVND (reference sequence). V was pared by 4 bases and J by 0 bases, with 12 bases between. Here the CDR3 DNA reads TGTGCCAGTAGTAACAGGGCCGTCACGAACACCGGGGAGCTGTTTTTT. Translated, it gives CASSNRAVTNTGELFF.

J is TRBJ1-2 and V is TRBV20-1; D is undetermined. Trimming left V 0 bases short and J 6 bases short, with 5 bases between. Looked up from germline, CDR1 is DFQATT and CDR2 is SNEGSKA (reference sequence). The CDR3 sequence is 11 residues long. The CDR3: CSARDTDGYTF. In DNA form, the CDR3 reads TGCAGTGCTAGAGATACGGATGGCTACACCTTC.

The CDR3 region is CSVETSGGTDTQYF. The CDR3 DNA follows: TGCAGCGTTGAGACTAGCGGGGGAACAGATACGCAGTATTTT. This chain links TRBV29-1 with TRBJ2-3, with 12 bases fitting TRBD2. The germline CDR1 and CDR2 sequences are SQVTM and ANQGSEA. Germline trimming cut 3 bases from V and 3 bases from J; bases unmatched to any gene: 1. The length of the CDR3 is 14 residues.

The genes are TRBV30 and TRBJ2-5; 10 bases map to TRBD2. The germline gives CDR1 GTSNPN, CDR2 SVGIG (reference sequence). The length of the CDR3 is 15 residues. V dropped 3 bases and J dropped 5; count of bases not matched to a gene: 9. The CDR3 DNA reads TGTGCCTGGAGCATTAGCGGGGGGACCTTGGAGACCCAGTACTTC. This codes for CAWSISGGTLETQYF.

The V and J genes are TRBV6-2 or TRBV6-3 and TRBJ2-5; a possible D gene is TRBD1 (6 bases). From germline, CDR1 is MNHEY and CDR2 SVGEGT. This CDR3 has 14 amino acids. The V end was cut by 0 bases, the J end by 5 bases, with 10 bases between. Here the CDR3 reads CASSYSSRGETQYF. CDR3 coding DNA: TGTGCCAGCAGTTACTCGAGTAGGGGGGAGACCCAGTACTTC.

The chain combines TRBV6-6 with TRBJ2-7; a weak D match, TRBD2 (5 bases). The ends were cut back, 2 bases at V and 1 base at J, with 9 bases in the middle. The CDR3 is 14 amino acids. Looked up from germline, CDR1 is MNHNY and CDR2 is SVGAGI (reference sequence). The CDR3 DNA sequence: TGTGCCAGCAGTTACGGCGAGGGTTCCTACGAGCAGTACTTC. This translates into CASSYGEGSYEQYF.

The CDR3 reads CASSQGFREQYF. The CDR3 DNA reads TGTGCCAGCAGCCAAGGTTTCCGTGAGCAGTACTTC. J is TRBJ2-7 and V is TRBV3-1 (or the pseudogene TRBV3-2); unclear D gene. Trimming left V 1 base short and J 7 bases short, with 8 bases between. CDR1 is LGHDT and CDR2 is YNNKEL in the germline V gene (reference sequence). This CDR3 region has 12 residues.